This T cell receptor beta chain is drawn from a study of T cells after yellow fever vaccination. Study overall: SMART-Seq v4 Ultra Low Input prepared libraries from low-cell fractions.

TCR cDNA, made by 5'RACE template switching, carried an added universal primer site and UMIs. A single record per CDR3 protein comes from TCRdb applying MiXCR to the 5' RACE reads. Of approximately 600,000 distinct CDR3 sequences in the sample, roughly an eighth were seen once. In this sample, this clonotype turned up many times. Its matching antigen is unknown. Study observations and caveats: When the response was secondary, it was weaker but reached its peak faster, day 5 versus 15. Within FACS-sorted repertoires, abundant clonotypes contaminating from the bulk population could be present.

CDR3 length: 13 residues. V lost 5 bases, J lost 1 base, and 7 bases lay in between. Germline V CDR1 and CDR2: SGDLS, YYNGEE. This material consisted of PBMCs, taken on the day of the yellow fever booster vaccination. The chain links TRBV9 to TRBJ1-5; no clear D. The source is a man aged 25-40 years who received the YFV17D yellow fever vaccine. CDR3 in DNA: TGTGCCAGCAGTGTGGGCAGCAATCAGCCCCAGCATTTT. Translating it yields CASSVGSNQPQHF. The whole variable domain, filled in from reference TRBV9 and TRBJ1-5, reads DSGVTQTPKHLITATGQRVTLRCSPRSGDLSVYWYQQSLDQGLQFLIQYYNGEERAKGNILERFSAQQFPDLHSELNLSSLELGDSALYFCASSVGSNQPQHFGDGTRLSIL.